The clone carrying this T cell receptor (beta chain) has only one observation. Method: immunoSEQ multiplex PCR; TCRdb's copy keeps in-frame clones and lacks some. The sample includes more than 95,000 clones, roughly 80% of them seen just once. This record comes from a study of blood T cell repertoires in COVID-19. Background on the study: The cDNA or gDNA used as material had been derived from T cells, B-cell-depleted T cells, or PBMCs.

Germline assignment: CDR1 LGHNA and CDR2 YSLEER. CDR3 length: 15 residues. V was clipped by 1 base and J by 5 bases; unmatched bases: 7. The sequencing input was peripheral blood. The chain couples TRBV4-3 to TRBJ1-1, with TRBD1 matching over 7 bases. This clonotype was obtained from a man in his fifties or sixties with acute or convalescent COVID-19. CDR3: CASSQGHFRGTEAFF. The DNA for the CDR3 is TGCGCCAGCAGCCAAGGTCACTTCAGGGGGACTGAAGCTTTCTTT.